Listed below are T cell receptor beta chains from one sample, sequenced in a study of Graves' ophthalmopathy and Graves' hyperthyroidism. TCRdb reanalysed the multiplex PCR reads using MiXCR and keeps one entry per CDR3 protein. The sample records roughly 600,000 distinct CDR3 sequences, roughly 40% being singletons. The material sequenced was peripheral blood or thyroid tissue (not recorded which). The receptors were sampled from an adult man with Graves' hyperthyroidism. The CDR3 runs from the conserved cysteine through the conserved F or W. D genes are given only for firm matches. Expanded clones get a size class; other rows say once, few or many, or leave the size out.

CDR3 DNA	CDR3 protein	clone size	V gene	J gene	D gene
TGTGCCATCAGGGAGCGGGGGGGACAGGAAGAGACCCAGTACTTC	CAIRERGGQEETQYF	-	TRBV10-3	TRBJ2-5	TRBD2
TGTGCCAGCAGTTTAACCCCGGGCCAGCCCCAGCATTTT	CASSLTPGQPQHF	few	TRBV27	TRBJ1-5	-
TGTGCCAGCAGCGACAGGGGTAGGCCCAACTCCTACGAGCAGTACTTC	CASSDRGRPNSYEQYF	many	TRBV5-8	TRBJ2-7	TRBD1
TGTGCCATCAGTGATCGGCTCTTGGGACAGGGGGTCACAGATACGCAGTATTTT	CAISDRLLGQGVTDTQYF	-	TRBV10-3	TRBJ2-3	TRBD1
TGCAGCGTTGAAGTAGCCGGCACCGGGGAGCTGTTTTTT	CSVEVAGTGELFF	many	TRBV29-1	TRBJ2-2	-
TGTGCTAGCAGCTTACGGACAGGGTTAGATACGCAGTATTTT	CASSLRTGLDTQYF	many	TRBV7-7	TRBJ2-3	TRBD1
TGTGCCAGCTCACCAGATAACGAGCAGTACTTC	CASSPDNEQYF	few	TRBV18	TRBJ2-7	-
TGTGCCAGCAGCTTAGGAGGGCGATCTCCGAACACCGGGGAGCTGTTTTTT	CASSLGGRSPNTGELFF	-	TRBV7-9	TRBJ2-2	-
TGTGCCAGCAGCTTAGTAAGGGGACACCTCCTACGAGCAGTACAGAGTCTAAATTCACCCCTCCACTTT	CASSLVRGHLLRAVQSLNSPLHF	-	TRBV7-2	TRBJ1-6	-
TGTGCCAGCCCGGGGACAGGGGCCTACGAGCAGTACTTC	CASPGTGAYEQYF	many	TRBV25-1	TRBJ2-7	TRBD1
TGCGCCAGCAGCCACGAAGAGACCCAGTACTTC	CASSHEETQYF	-	TRBV5-1	TRBJ2-5	-
TGTGCCAGCAGTCCCTACAGGGGGGTAGAACACGAGCAGTACTTC	CASSPYRGVEHEQYF	few	TRBV7-2	TRBJ2-7	TRBD1
TGTGCCAGCAGCCCAAGCCCGGGCGGTGAAGCTTTCTTT	CASSPSPGGEAFF	many	TRBV12-3/TRBV12-4	TRBJ1-1	-
TGTGCCAGCAGCTTAGGGACACAGGGGTACTATGGCTACACCTTC	CASSLGTQGYYGYTF	-	TRBV7-9	TRBJ1-2	TRBD1
TGTGCCACCAGCTACCTCCGACTAGCTAGTAGGTATGAGCAGTTCTTC	CATSYLRLASRYEQFF	-	TRBV15	TRBJ2-1	TRBD2
TGTGCCAGCAGTAGCACTAGACTAGCGGACCTTCCCTACGAGCAGTACTTC	CASSSTRLADLPYEQYF	many	TRBV25-1	TRBJ2-7	TRBD2
TGCGCCAGCAGCCAAGATTCGGGTAGCACTGAAGCTTTCTTT	CASSQDSGSTEAFF	few	TRBV4-1	TRBJ1-1	-
TGTGCCAGCAGTGATGGACCCGGCACCGGGGAGCTGTTTTTT	CASSDGPGTGELFF	-	TRBV2	TRBJ2-2	-
TGTGCCAGCAGCGCCATCCGGAGCGGGACAGTACGTGGCTACACCTTC	CASSAIRSGTVRGYTF	-	TRBV7-6	TRBJ1-2	TRBD1
TGCAGTGCCGTCCTGGACAGCTATAATTGGGGCTACACCTTC	CSAVLDSYNWGYTF	many	TRBV20-1	TRBJ1-2	-
TGCGCCAGCAGTGGATCTGGACGAAACACTGAAGCTTTCTTT	CASSGSGRNTEAFF	many	TRBV10-1	TRBJ1-1	-
TGCAGTGCTGTCTCGACAGGGTTCACAGATACGCAGTATTTT	CSAVSTGFTDTQYF	-	TRBV20-1	TRBJ2-3	TRBD1
TGTGCCAGCAGCTTTATGCGGGGGGGCGTCAATGAGCAGTTCTTC	CASSFMRGGVNEQFF	-	TRBV11-1	TRBJ2-1	TRBD2
TGTGCCAGCCCCAGGATAAGGGGGCGAATGCATGGCTACACCTTC	CASPRIRGRMHGYTF	many	TRBV11-1	TRBJ1-2	TRBD1
TGTGCCACCAGCAGGGAGGGTGAAGCTTTCTTT	CATSREGEAFF	many	TRBV24-1	TRBJ1-1	-
TGTGCCAGCAGCTTAGTGTTTGGAGGGACCCAGTACTTC	CASSLVFGGTQYF	few	TRBV7-9	TRBJ2-5	-
TGTGCCAGCAGCTTAGACGTCGGTTTCGTCACGAGGCGGGAAGAGACCCAGTACTTC	CASSLDVGFVTRREETQYF	many	TRBV7-2	TRBJ2-5	-
TGTGCCAGCAGCTTGCCGGGGGTTGGGGCGTACTTC	CASSLPGVGAYF	-	TRBV5-6	TRBJ2-5	-
TGTGCCATCGCCAACGACAGGGGGGATGGCTACACCTTC	CAIANDRGDGYTF	many	TRBV10-3	TRBJ1-2	TRBD1
TGCAGTGCCAGCAGTTCGACAGGGTGGAATGGCTACACCTTC	CSASSSTGWNGYTF	-	TRBV20-1	TRBJ1-2	TRBD1
TGCAGTGCGGAGAAGGCCCACGGGGGTAGGACAGATACGCAGTATTTT	CSAEKAHGGRTDTQYF	once	TRBV20-1	TRBJ2-3	-
TGTGCCAGCAAGCGGGGGTCCCGGAACACCGGGGAGCTGTTTTTT	CASKRGSRNTGELFF	-	TRBV12-3/TRBV12-4	TRBJ2-2	TRBD2
TGTGCCAGCGGCATTGACATGCACTCTGGAAACACCATATATTTT	CASGIDMHSGNTIYF	-	TRBV7-8	TRBJ1-3	-
TGTGCCAGCAGCCAAAACGACAGGGGGGCCTCTGGAAACACCATATATTTT	CASSQNDRGASGNTIYF	-	TRBV7-9	TRBJ1-3	TRBD1
-	CSARGLQGDTEAFFGNTIYF	-	TRBV20-1	TRBJ1-3	-
TGCAGCGTTGGAAGAAGGGACAATGAGCAGTTCTTC	CSVGRRDNEQFF	few	TRBV29-1	TRBJ2-1	-
TGTGCCAGCAGTGAGGCCGGGACAGGGAATTCACCCCTCCACTTT	CASSEAGTGNSPLHF	-	TRBV2	TRBJ1-6	TRBD1
TGTGCCAGCAGCCAGGGGTCATCGGGAAACAATCAGCCCCAGCATTTT	CASSQGSSGNNQPQHF	many	TRBV3-1	TRBJ1-5	-
TGTGCCAGCAGCTCCAACTACGGACTAGCGGGGGCGGTGAACACCGGGGAGCTGTTTTTT	CASSSNYGLAGAVNTGELFF	many	TRBV7-2	TRBJ2-2	TRBD2
TGTGCCAGCGGTCTGCTGCGGGGAAAGTACGAGCAGTACTTC	CASGLLRGKYEQYF	-	TRBV3-1	TRBJ2-7	-
TGTGCCAGCAGCTGGGGACACGTAGGTTCCGATACGCAGTATTTT	CASSWGHVGSDTQYF	-	TRBV5-5	TRBJ2-3	-
TGTGCCAGCAGACCTCGACAGGGCGCTAACTATGGCTACACCTTC	CASRPRQGANYGYTF	-	TRBV6-2/TRBV6-3	TRBJ1-2	TRBD1
TGCGCCAGCAGCTCCAGGACAGGGGCTGCTCAAGAGACCCAGTACTTC	CASSSRTGAAQETQYF	few	TRBV5-1	TRBJ2-5	TRBD1
TGTGCCAGCAGTAGCGGACTAGCGGGAGTCGGCGGGGAGCTGTTTTTT	CASSSGLAGVGGELFF	few	TRBV10-3	TRBJ2-2	TRBD2
TGTGCCACCAGCAGGATCGGGACAAGGTTAGCTTTCTTT	CATSRIGTRLAFF	-	TRBV15	TRBJ1-1	-
TGTGCCAGCAGTTCCCAGGAGCAGTACTTC	CASSSQEQYF	few	TRBV28	TRBJ2-7	-
TGTGCCAGCAGCTTAAGGGGAATGGGCTCAGATACGCAGTATTTT	CASSLRGMGSDTQYF	-	TRBV7-9	TRBJ2-3	-
TGTGCCAGCAGCTGGGGGGGGGGGAGTTTTTACGAGCAGTACTTC	CASSWGGGSFYEQYF	few	TRBV9	TRBJ2-7	TRBD2
TGTGCCAGCAGCTTAAAAGGGTGGGATCAGCCCCAGCATTTT	CASSLKGWDQPQHF	many	TRBV5-8	TRBJ1-5	-
TGTGCCAGCAGCTTAGTTGGGGGACAGAATATCGAGCAGTACTTC	CASSLVGGQNIEQYF	many	TRBV7-8	TRBJ2-7	TRBD1
TGTGCCAGTAGGTCGACTAGCGGCTACGAGCAGTACTTC	CASRSTSGYEQYF	many	TRBV19	TRBJ2-7	TRBD2